The 25 T cell receptor beta chains in this list originate from one sample, sequenced in a study of cytomegalovirus exposure and HLA in healthy donors. Use of 60 Vbeta and 13 Jbeta primers characterized the PCR. Some clones are missing from TCRdb's copy, which holds only in-frame ones; the method was immunoSEQ multiplex PCR. The sample holds 200,000 to 300,000 clones; just under 85% are singletons and the top ten take 1.5% to 2.5%. What was sequenced was PBMCs. These receptors came from a woman between 35 and 50 years old in good health and CMV-seropositive.

J is TRBJ2-1 and V is TRBV7-9; TRBD2 agrees at 9 bases. The germline CDR1 and CDR2 sequences are SEHNR and FQNEAQ (reference sequence). V lost 3 bases, J lost 7 bases, and 4 bases stayed unmatched. This CDR3 spans 14 amino acids. This CDR3 reads CASSFLAGLNEQFF. The CDR3 DNA is TGTGCCAGCAGCTTTCTAGCGGGACTAAATGAGCAGTTCTTC.

The chain is built from TRBV11-3 and TRBJ2-5; 10 nucleotides agree with TRBD2. This CDR3 comprises 16 residues. Germline values: CDR1 SGHNT, CDR2 YENEEA. Germline trimming cut 1 base from V and 4 bases from J; bases unmatched to any gene: 6. CDR3 nucleotide sequence: TGTGCCAGCAGCTTAGGTCTAGCGGGAGAAAGAGAGACCCAGTACTTC. It codes for CASSLGLAGERETQYF.

The chain uses TRBV5-3 and TRBJ2-1, with D hard to call. TRBV5-3 is reported as an ORF; its role is uncertain. There are 17 residues in the CDR3. Trimming pared 1 base from V and 6 bases from J, leaving 20 bases between. The CDR3 reads CARSLIPLKTRSNEQFF. DNA of the CDR3: TGTGCCAGAAGCTTGATTCCGCTCAAAACTCGTAGCAATGAGCAGTTCTTC.

The J gene is TRBJ1-5, the V gene TRBV7-9; D gene uncertain. V gave up 2 bases and J gave up 12 bases, with 11 bases separating them. Germline lookup yields CDR1 SEHNR and CDR2 FQNEAQ (reference sequence). The CDR3 sequence is 12 residues long. CDR3 coding DNA: TGTGCCAGCAGCTTAAGTAGAAGCAACCAGCATTTT. Translation: CASSLSRSNQHF.

The CDR3 coding sequence is TGCGCCAGCAGTCAGGAGGGGACCTACAATGAGCAGTTCTTC. It encodes CASSQEGTYNEQFF. The chain couples TRBV23-1 to TRBJ2-1; D may be TRBD2 (6 bases). TRBV23-1 is treated as an ORF (open reading frame) with a function not yet certain. The CDR3 length is 14 residues. V lost 3 bases and J lost 2, with 8 bases in between.

The V gene is TRBV6-1, the J gene TRBJ1-5, with TRBD1 matching 7 bases. Germline V gene data show CDR1 as MNHNS and CDR2 as SASEGT. The CDR3 is made up of 12 amino acids. With 8 bases clipped from V and 4 bases from J, the junction kept 2 bases outside the gene matches. The chain's CDR3 is CASGTANQPQHF. In nucleotides, the CDR3 is TGTGCCAGCGGGACAGCTAATCAGCCCCAGCATTTT.

J is TRBJ2-1 and V is TRBV29-1, with 9 bases that match TRBD2. CDR3 length: 14 amino acids. Looked up from germline, CDR1 is SQVTM and CDR2 is ANQGSEA. With 6 bases clipped from V and 4 bases from J, the junction kept 7 bases outside the gene matches. This chain's CDR3 is CSVAGGTPYNEQFF. CDR3 coding DNA: TGCAGCGTCGCGGGGGGGACGCCGTACAATGAGCAGTTCTTC.

The rearrangement uses TRBV19 and TRBJ2-1; possible D gene TRBD2, 5 bases. Trimming took 6 bases from V and 10 from J, leaving 13 bases between them. Germline V lookup: CDR1 LNHDA, CDR2 SQIVND (reference sequence). The CDR3 consists of 12 residues. The CDR3, as DNA: TGTGCCAGTAGCCATGGGTGGAGGGAGCAGTTCTTC. Translated: CASSHGWREQFF.

The chain employs TRBV4-2 and TRBJ2-7; 8 positions match TRBD2. CDR1 LGHNA and CDR2 YNFKEQ come from the germline V gene. The ends lost 1 base at V and 2 bases at J; junction bases unmatched: 10. CDR3 length equals 17 residues. The CDR3 loop is CASSQGGSGNYPYEQYF. In nucleotides, the CDR3 is TGTGCCAGCAGCCAAGGGGGTAGCGGGAACTACCCCTACGAGCAGTACTTC.

The gene calls are TRBV20-1 and TRBJ2-1; D may be TRBD2 (6 bases). V lost 3 bases, J lost 6 bases, and 6 bases lay in between. The CDR3 runs to 11 residues. CDR1 and CDR2 (germline): DFQATT, SNEGSKA (reference sequence). For the CDR3, the DNA is TGCAGTGCTAGGGGGGGCAATGAGCAGTTCTTC. Its translation is CSARGGNEQFF.

This chain links TRBV7-9 with TRBJ1-5; 7 bases are a match to TRBD1. Germline V gene lookup returns CDR1 SEHNR and CDR2 FQNEAQ (reference sequence). CDR3 length equals 14 residues. Losses at the gene ends were 5 bases for V and 2 bases for J; bases not matched to a gene: 3. The CDR3 spells CASSAGTGNQPQHF. The CDR3 region has the DNA TGTGCCAGCAGCGCCGGGACAGGCAATCAGCCCCAGCATTTT.

On this clone itself: Different DNA sequences within this sample yield the same CDR3. CDR3: CASSLDRGEAFF. CDR3 sequence (DNA): TGTGCCAGCAGCTTGGACAGGGGAGAAGCTTTCTTT. The chain has TRBV5-4 and TRBJ1-1; 7 bases match TRBD1. V lost 0 bases to trimming and J lost 8 bases; unmatched junction nucleotides: 1. Per the germline V gene, CDR1 is SGHNT and CDR2 is YYREEE (reference sequence). The CDR3 sequence is 12 residues long.

In DNA, the CDR3 is TGTGCCAGCTCACCAGGACTAGCGGGACTCTACAATGAGCAGTTCTTC. Its protein product is CASSPGLAGLYNEQFF. The chain is built from TRBV18 and TRBJ2-1, with 12 positions matching TRBD2. The CDR3 loop spans 16 amino acids. Trimming removed 2 bases from V and 3 bases from J; junction bases left unmatched: 2. Germline V lookup: CDR1 KGHSH, CDR2 LQKENI.

The J gene is TRBJ2-7, the V gene TRBV6-6; D is unclear. This CDR3 spans 11 amino acids. Trimming removed 7 bases at V and 4 bases at J, with 8 bases between. Germline lookup yields CDR1 MNHNY and CDR2 SVGAGI (reference sequence). CDR3 sequence reads: CASTYGYEQYF. Here the CDR3 DNA reads TGTGCCAGCACCTACGGGTACGAGCAGTACTTC.

The chain combines TRBV6-1 with TRBJ2-5, with a possible D match to TRBD2 (6 bases). CDR3 length: 15 residues. CDR1 is MNHNS and CDR2 is SASEGT in the germline V gene. The V end was cut by 2 bases, the J end by 4 bases, with 14 bases between. CDR3: CASSENRGVAETQYF. The CDR3 region has the DNA TGTGCCAGCAGTGAAAATCGCGGGGTGGCAGAGACCCAGTACTTC.

This chain links TRBV10-1 with TRBJ2-2; the match to TRBD1 covers 9 bases. In germline, CDR1 is WNHNN, CDR2 SYGVQD (reference sequence). Trimming at V came to 7 bases and at J to 7 bases, leaving 7 bases not matched to a gene. This CDR3 has 14 residues. CDR3 coding DNA: TGCGCCAGCACTAACGGGACAGGGAGCGGGGAGCTGTTTTTT. This translates into CASTNGTGSGELFF.

This clone has only one observation. V gene TRBV7-9 combines with J gene TRBJ2-6, with D maybe TRBD1 (6 bases). Germline V gene lookup returns CDR1 SEHNR and CDR2 FQNEAQ (reference sequence). This CDR3 region has 15 residues. Trimming cost V 5 bases and J 4 bases, with 12 bases left between them. The CDR3 bases are TGTGCCAGCAGCCCCGGGACACCCGGGGCCAACGTCCTGACTTTC. Protein sequence: CASSPGTPGANVLTF.

The chain has TRBV25-1 and TRBJ2-5; 9 bases map to TRBD2. V shed 5 bases, J shed 5 bases, and the junction held 9 bases outside the gene matches. The CDR3 totals 15 residues. The germline V gene has CDR1 MGHDK and CDR2 SYGVNS. For the CDR3, the DNA is TGTGCCAGCAGTCAAAGCGGGAGGATCAGGGAGACCCAGTACTTC. It translates to CASSQSGRIRETQYF. The full variable domain, rest sourced from reference TRBV25-1 and TRBJ2-5, is EADIYQTPRYLVIGTGKKITLECSQTMGHDKMYWYQQDPGMELHLIHYSYGVNSTEKGDLSSESTVSRIRTEHFPLTLESARPSHTSQYLCASSQSGRIRETQYFGPGTRLLVL.

With regard to this clone: At the DNA level, this CDR3 is encoded by other sequences in the same sample as well. The V call is TRBV19, the J call TRBJ2-7; a weak D match, TRBD2 (6 bases). Per germline, CDR1 LNHDA and CDR2 SQIVND (reference sequence). Trimming cost V 6 bases and J 0 bases, with 9 bases left between them. The CDR3 is 13 residues long. This CDR3 is CASSRRGSYEQYF. In DNA form, the CDR3 reads TGTGCCAGTAGCAGGCGGGGCTCCTACGAGCAGTACTTC.

This rearrangement joins TRBV6-4 to TRBJ2-7; 8 bases are shared with TRBD1. CDR1 and CDR2 from the germline V gene are MRHNA and SNTAGT. The CDR3 runs 16 residues. J lost 2 bases, V lost 0 bases, and 6 bases had no gene match. DNA for the CDR3: TGTGCCAGCAGTGACTCCGTCGGGACAGGCGCCTACGAGCAGTACTTC. The encoded protein is CASSDSVGTGAYEQYF.

The rearrangement links TRBV27 to TRBJ1-5, with TRBD1 matching 9 bases. Germline values: CDR1 MNHEY, CDR2 SMNVEV (reference sequence). CDR3 length: 14 amino acids. The junction had 5 bases not matched to a gene; V was cut back by 6 bases and J by 5 bases. The CDR3 DNA sequence: TGTGCCAGCAGCAAGACAGGGGGATATCAGCCCCAGCATTTT. It translates to CASSKTGGYQPQHF.

The chain uses TRBV4-2 and TRBJ2-4, with D tentatively TRBD1 (6 bases). The CDR3 is 16 residues long. V gave up 3 bases and J gave up 0 bases, with 12 bases separating them. Germline assignment: CDR1 LGHNA and CDR2 YNFKEQ. The CDR3 nucleotides are TGTGCCAGCAGCCATGGACAGTTGATAGCCAAAAACATTCAGTACTTC. Its protein is CASSHGQLIAKNIQYF.

The chain employs TRBV27 and TRBJ1-2; TRBD1 is a possible D gene (5 bases). V lost 3 bases and J lost 1, with 9 bases in between. The CDR3 sequence is 14 residues long. From germline, CDR1 is MNHEY and CDR2 SMNVEV (reference sequence). DNA for the CDR3: TGTGCCAGCAGTTTTACAGGAAGTAACTATGGCTACACCTTC. Translated: CASSFTGSNYGYTF.

The chain joins TRBV6-6 to TRBJ2-1; D is unclear. Germline CDR1 reads MNHNY; CDR2 reads SVGAGI (reference sequence). CDR3 size: 15 residues. Trimming took off 10 bases at V and 0 bases at J, with 16 bases between the two ends. CDR3 DNA: TGTGCCATCGGCCAGCTTAGGAGCTCCTACAATGAGCAGTTCTTC. Its protein is CAIGQLRSSYNEQFF.

The CDR3 reads CASSLQKNTEAFF. The CDR3 bases are TGTGCCAGCAGTTTGCAGAAGAACACTGAAGCTTTCTTT. The rearrangement links TRBV6-5 to TRBJ1-1; D is uncertain. The CDR3 loop spans 13 amino acids. The germline V and J ends were trimmed by 4 bases and 1 base, with 7 bases remaining between them. Per the germline V gene, CDR1 is MNHEY and CDR2 is SVGAGI.